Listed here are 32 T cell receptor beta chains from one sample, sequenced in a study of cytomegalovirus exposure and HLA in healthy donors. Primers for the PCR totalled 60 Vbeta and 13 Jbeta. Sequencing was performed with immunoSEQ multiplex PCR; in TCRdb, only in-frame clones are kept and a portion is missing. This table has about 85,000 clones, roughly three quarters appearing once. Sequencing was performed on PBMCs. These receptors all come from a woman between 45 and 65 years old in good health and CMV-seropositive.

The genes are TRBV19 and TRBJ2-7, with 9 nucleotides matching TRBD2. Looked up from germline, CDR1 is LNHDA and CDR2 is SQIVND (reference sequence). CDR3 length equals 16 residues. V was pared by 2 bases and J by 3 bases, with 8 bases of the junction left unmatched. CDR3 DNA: TGTGCCAGTAGTATAAGTGGGCTAGCGGGAAGCTACGAGCAGTACTTC. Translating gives CASSISGLAGSYEQYF. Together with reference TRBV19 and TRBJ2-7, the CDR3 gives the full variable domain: DGGITQSPKYLFRKEGQNVTLSCEQNLNHDAMYWYRQDPGQGLRLIYYSQIVNDFQKGDIAEGYSVSREKKESFPLTVTSAQKNPTAFYLCASSISGLAGSYEQYFGPGTRLTVT.

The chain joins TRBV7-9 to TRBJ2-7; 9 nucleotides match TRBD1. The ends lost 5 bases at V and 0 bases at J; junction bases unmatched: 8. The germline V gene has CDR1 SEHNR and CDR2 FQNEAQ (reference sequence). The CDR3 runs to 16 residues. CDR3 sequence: CASSVGTGLLSYEQYF. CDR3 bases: TGTGCCAGCAGCGTCGGGACAGGGCTCCTCTCCTACGAGCAGTACTTC. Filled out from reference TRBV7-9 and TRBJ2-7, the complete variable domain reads DTGVSQNPRHKITKRGQNVTFRCDPISEHNRLYWYRQTLGQGPEFLTYFQNEAQLEKSRLLSDRFSAERPKGSFSTLEIQRTEQGDSAMYLCASSVGTGLLSYEQYFGPGTRLTVT.

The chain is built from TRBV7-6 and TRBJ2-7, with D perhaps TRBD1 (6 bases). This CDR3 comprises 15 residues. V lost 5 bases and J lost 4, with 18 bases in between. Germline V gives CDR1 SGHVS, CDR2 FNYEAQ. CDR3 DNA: TGTGCCAGCAGCCCTAAAAGGGACACCGGGTACGAGCAGTACTTC. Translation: CASSPKRDTGYEQYF.

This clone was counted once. As DNA, the CDR3 is TGTGCCAGCAGAACGACAGGTCAACTATACAATGAGCAGTTCTTC. It yields the protein CASRTTGQLYNEQFF. The chain recombines TRBV27 with TRBJ2-1; D perhaps matches TRBD1 (6 bases). V shed 6 bases and J shed 4 bases, with 16 bases lying between them. Germline V gene lookup returns CDR1 MNHEY and CDR2 SMNVEV (reference sequence). The CDR3 loop spans 15 amino acids.

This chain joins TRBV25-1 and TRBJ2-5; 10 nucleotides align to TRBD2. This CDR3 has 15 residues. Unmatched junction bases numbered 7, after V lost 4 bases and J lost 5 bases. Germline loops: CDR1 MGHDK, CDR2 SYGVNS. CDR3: CASSVGLAVGETQYF. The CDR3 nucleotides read TGTGCCAGCAGTGTAGGACTAGCGGTGGGGGAGACCCAGTACTTC.

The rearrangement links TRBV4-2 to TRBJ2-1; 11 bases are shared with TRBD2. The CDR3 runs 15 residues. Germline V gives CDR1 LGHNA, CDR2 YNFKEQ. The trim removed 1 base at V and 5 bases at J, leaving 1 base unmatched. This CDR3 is CASSQGLAGNNEQFF. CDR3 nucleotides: TGTGCCAGCAGCCAAGGACTAGCGGGAAACAATGAGCAGTTCTTC.

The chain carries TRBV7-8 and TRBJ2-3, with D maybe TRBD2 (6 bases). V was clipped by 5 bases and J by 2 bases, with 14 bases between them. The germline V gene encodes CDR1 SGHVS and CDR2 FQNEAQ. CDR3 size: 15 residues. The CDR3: CASSNLGTSTDTQYF. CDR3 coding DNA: TGTGCCAGCAGCAACCTCGGGACTTCCACAGATACGCAGTATTTT.

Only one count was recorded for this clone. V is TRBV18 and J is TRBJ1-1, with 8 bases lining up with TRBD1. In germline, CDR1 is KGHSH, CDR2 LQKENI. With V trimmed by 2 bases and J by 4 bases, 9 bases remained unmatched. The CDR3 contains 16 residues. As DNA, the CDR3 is TGTGCCAGCTCACCAGGTGGGCAGGGGGCGGGCACTGAAGCTTTCTTT. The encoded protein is CASSPGGQGAGTEAFF.

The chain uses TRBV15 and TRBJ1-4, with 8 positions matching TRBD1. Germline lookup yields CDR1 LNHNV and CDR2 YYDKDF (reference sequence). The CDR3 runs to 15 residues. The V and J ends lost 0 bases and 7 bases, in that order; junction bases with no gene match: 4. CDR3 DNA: TGTGCCACCAGCAGAGACAGGGGGCTAGCTGAAAAACTGTTTTTT. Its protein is CATSRDRGLAEKLFF.

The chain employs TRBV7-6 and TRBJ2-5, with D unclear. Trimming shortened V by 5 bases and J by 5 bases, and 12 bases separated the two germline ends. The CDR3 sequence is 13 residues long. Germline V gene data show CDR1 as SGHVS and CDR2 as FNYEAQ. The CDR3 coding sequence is TGTGCCAGCAGCCCATCAAGTGAGGAGACCCAGTACTTC. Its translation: CASSPSSEETQYF.

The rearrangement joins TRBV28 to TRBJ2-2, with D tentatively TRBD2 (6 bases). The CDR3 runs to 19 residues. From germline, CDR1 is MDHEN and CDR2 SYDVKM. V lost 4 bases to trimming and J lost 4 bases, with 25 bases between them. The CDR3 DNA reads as TGTGCCAGCAGTTCGCCTGTCCTAGCGACATACTTGTCCACCGGGGAGCTGTTTTTT. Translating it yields CASSSPVLATYLSTGELFF.

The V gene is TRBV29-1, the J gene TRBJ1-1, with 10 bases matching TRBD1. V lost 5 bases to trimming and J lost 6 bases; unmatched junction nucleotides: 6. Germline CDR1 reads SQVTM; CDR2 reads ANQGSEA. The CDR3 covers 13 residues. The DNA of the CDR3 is TGCAGCGTTACCCCGGGACAGGGGCCTGAAGCTTTCTTT. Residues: CSVTPGQGPEAFF.

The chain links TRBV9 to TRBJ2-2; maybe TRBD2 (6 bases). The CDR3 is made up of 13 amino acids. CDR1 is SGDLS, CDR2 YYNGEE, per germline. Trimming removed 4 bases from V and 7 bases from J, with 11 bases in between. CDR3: CASSLRTIGELFF. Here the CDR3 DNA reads TGTGCCAGCAGCCTTAGGACTATCGGGGAGCTGTTTTTT.

CDR3 residues: CASRFSSGNTIYF. The CDR3 region has the DNA TGTGCCAGCCGTTTCAGCTCTGGAAACACCATATATTTT. This chain uses TRBV19 with TRBJ1-3; D not certain. The ends were cut back, 9 bases at V and 0 bases at J, with 9 bases in the middle. Germline V gene lookup returns CDR1 LNHDA and CDR2 SQIVND (reference sequence). This CDR3 contains 13 residues.

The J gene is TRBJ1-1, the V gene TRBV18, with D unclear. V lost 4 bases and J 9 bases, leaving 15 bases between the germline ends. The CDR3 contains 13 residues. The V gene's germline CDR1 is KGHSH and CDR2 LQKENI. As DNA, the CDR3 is TGTGCCAGCTCACTTCCAAACGGGGTTCAAGCTTTCTTT. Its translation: CASSLPNGVQAFF.

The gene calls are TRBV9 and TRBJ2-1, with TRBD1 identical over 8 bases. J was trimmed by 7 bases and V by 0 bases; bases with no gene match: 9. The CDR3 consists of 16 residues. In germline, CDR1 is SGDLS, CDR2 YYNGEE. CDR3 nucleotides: TGTGCCAGCAGCGTAGGGGGCAGGGGGCAGATAAATGAGCAGTTCTTC. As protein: CASSVGGRGQINEQFF.

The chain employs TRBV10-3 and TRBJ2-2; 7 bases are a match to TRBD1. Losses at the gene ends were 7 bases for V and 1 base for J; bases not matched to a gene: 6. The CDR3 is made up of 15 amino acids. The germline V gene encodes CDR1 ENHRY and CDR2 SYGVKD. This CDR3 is CAIKRQGENTGELFF. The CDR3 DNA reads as TGTGCCATCAAAAGACAGGGCGAGAACACCGGGGAGCTGTTTTTT.

CDR3 sequence: CASSVVGREAGYTF. CDR3 nucleotides: TGCGCCAGCAGTGTGGTTGGTCGGGAGGCTGGCTACACCTTC. The gene calls are TRBV10-2 and TRBJ1-2, with D uncertain. Trimming cost V 4 bases and J 7 bases, with 16 bases left between them. Looked up from germline, CDR1 is WSHSY and CDR2 is SAAADI. The CDR3 has 14 amino acids.

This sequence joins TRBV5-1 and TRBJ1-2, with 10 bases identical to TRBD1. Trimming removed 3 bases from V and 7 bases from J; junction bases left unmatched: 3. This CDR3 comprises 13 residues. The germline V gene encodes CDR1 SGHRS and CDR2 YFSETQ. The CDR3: CASSSTGGIGYTF. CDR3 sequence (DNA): TGCGCCAGCAGCTCGACAGGGGGCATTGGCTACACCTTC. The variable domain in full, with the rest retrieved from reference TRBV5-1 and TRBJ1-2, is KAGVTQTPRYLIKTRGQQVTLSCSPISGHRSVSWYQQTPGQGLQFLFEYFSETQRNKGNFPGRFSGRQFSNSRSEMNVSTLELGDSALYLCASSSTGGIGYTFGSGTRLTVV.

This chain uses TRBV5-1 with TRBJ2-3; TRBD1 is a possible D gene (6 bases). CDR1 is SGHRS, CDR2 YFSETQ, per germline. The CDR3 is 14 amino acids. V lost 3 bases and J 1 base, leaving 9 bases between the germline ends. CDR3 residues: CASSSGQRTDTQYF. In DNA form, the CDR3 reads TGCGCCAGCAGCTCTGGACAGCGCACAGATACGCAGTATTTT.

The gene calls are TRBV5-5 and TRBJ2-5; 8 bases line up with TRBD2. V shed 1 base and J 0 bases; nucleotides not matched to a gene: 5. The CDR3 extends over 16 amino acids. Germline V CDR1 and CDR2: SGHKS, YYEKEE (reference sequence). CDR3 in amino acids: CASSLFAGGYQETQYF. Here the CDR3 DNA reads TGTGCCAGCAGCTTGTTTGCGGGAGGTTACCAAGAGACCCAGTACTTC. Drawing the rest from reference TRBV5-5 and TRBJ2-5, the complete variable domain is DAGVTQSPTHLIKTRGQQVTLRCSPISGHKSVSWYQQVLGQGPQFIFQYYEKEERGRGNFPDRFSARQFPNYSSELNVNALLLGDSALYLCASSLFAGGYQETQYFGPGTRLLVL.

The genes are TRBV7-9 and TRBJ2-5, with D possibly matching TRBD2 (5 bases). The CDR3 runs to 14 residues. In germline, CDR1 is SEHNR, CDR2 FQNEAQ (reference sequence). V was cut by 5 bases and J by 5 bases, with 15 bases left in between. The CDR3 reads CASSRHGSGETQYF. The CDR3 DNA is TGTGCCAGCAGCCGCCACGGGTCGGGGGAGACCCAGTACTTC.

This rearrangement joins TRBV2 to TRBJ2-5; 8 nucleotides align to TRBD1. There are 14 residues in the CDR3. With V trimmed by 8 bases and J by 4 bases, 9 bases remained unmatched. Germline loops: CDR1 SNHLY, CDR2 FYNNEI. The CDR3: CASDLTGGRETQYF. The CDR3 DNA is TGTGCCAGCGATCTCACAGGGGGACGAGAGACCCAGTACTTC.

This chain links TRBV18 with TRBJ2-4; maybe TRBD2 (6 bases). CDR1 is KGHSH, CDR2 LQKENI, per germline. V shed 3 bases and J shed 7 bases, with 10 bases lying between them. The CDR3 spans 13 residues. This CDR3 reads CASSPAGLNIQYF. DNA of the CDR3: TGTGCCAGCTCACCGGCGGGACTTAACATTCAGTACTTC.

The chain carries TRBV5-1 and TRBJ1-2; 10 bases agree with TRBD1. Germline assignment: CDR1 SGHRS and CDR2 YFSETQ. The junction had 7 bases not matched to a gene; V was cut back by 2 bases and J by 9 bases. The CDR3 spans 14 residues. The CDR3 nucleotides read TGCGCCAGCAGCTTTGACAGGGGGCGAGGTAGCTACACCTTC. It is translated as CASSFDRGRGSYTF.

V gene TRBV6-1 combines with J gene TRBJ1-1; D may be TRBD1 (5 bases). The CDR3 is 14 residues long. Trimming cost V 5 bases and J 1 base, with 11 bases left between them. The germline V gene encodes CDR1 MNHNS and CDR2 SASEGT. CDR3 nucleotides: TGTGCCAGCAGTCGAGACAGAACGAACACTGAAGCTTTCTTT. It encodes CASSRDRTNTEAFF.

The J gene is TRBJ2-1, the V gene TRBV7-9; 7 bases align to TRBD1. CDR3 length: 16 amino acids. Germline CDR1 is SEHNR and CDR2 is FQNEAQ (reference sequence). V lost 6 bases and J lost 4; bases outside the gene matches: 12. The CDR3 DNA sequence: TGTGCCAGCAGTCGCTTAGGGGGCAGGCTATACAATGAGCAGTTCTTC. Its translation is CASSRLGGRLYNEQFF.

The CDR3 sequence is CASSYASGDNQETQYF. Here the CDR3 DNA reads TGTGCCAGCAGTTACGCTAGCGGGGACAACCAAGAGACCCAGTACTTC. V usage is TRBV6-5 and J usage is TRBJ2-5, with 9 bases fitting TRBD2. The CDR3 has 16 amino acids. Trimming took 2 bases from V and 0 from J; bases not matched to a gene: 4. Germline V gene lookup returns CDR1 MNHEY and CDR2 SVGAGI.

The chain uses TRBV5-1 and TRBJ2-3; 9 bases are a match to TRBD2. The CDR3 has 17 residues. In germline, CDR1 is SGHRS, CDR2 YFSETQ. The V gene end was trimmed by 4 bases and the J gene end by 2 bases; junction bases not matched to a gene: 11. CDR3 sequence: CASSPGIAGASTDTQYF. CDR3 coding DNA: TGCGCCAGCAGCCCCGGGATAGCGGGAGCTTCCACAGATACGCAGTATTTT.

The CDR3 loop reads CASSGRTRGNQPQHF. In DNA form, the CDR3 reads TGTGCCAGCAGTGGTAGGACGAGGGGCAATCAGCCCCAGCATTTT. J is TRBJ1-5 and V is TRBV2; D gene unclear. The CDR3 covers 15 residues. The V end was cut by 4 bases, the J end by 2 bases, with 12 bases between. Looked up from germline, CDR1 is SNHLY and CDR2 is FYNNEI.

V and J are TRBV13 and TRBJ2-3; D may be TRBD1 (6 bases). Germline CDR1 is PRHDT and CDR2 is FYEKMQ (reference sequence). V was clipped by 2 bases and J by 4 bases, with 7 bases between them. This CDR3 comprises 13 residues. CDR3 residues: CASSLQGPDTQYF. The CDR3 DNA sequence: TGTGCCAGCAGCTTACAGGGGCCAGATACGCAGTATTTT. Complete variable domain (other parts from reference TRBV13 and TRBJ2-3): AAGVIQSPRHLIKEKRETATLKCYPIPRHDTVYWYQQGPGQDPQFLISFYEKMQSDKGSIPDRFSAQQFSDYHSELNMSSLELGDSALYFCASSLQGPDTQYFGPGTRLTVL.

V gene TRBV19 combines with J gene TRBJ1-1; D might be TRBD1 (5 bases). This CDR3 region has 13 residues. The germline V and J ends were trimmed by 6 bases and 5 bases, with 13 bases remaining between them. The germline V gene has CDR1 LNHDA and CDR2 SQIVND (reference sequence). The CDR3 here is CASRPRVRTEAFF. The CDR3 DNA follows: TGTGCCAGTAGACCCAGGGTGAGGACTGAAGCTTTCTTT. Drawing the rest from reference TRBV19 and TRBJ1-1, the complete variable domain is DGGITQSPKYLFRKEGQNVTLSCEQNLNHDAMYWYRQDPGQGLRLIYYSQIVNDFQKGDIAEGYSVSREKKESFPLTVTSAQKNPTAFYLCASRPRVRTEAFFGQGTRLTVV.